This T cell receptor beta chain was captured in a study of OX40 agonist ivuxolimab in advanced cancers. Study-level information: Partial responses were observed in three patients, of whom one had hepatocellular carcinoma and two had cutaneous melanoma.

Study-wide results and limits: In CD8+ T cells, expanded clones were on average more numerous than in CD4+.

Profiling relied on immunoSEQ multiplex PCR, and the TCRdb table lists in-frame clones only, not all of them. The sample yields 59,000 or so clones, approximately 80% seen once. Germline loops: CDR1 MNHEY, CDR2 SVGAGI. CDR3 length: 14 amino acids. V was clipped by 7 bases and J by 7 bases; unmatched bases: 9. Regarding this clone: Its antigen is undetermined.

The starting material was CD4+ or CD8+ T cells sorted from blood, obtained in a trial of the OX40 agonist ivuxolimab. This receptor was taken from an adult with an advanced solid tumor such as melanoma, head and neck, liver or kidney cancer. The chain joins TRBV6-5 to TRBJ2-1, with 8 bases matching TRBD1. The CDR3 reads CASNIGQGQNEQFF. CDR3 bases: TGTGCCAGCAACATAGGACAGGGACAGAATGAGCAGTTCTTC.